The next 17 T cell receptor beta chains were all read from a single sample in a study of cytomegalovirus exposure and HLA in healthy donors. This PCR relied on a set of 60 Vbeta primers and 13 Jbeta primers. The method was immunoSEQ multiplex PCR; TCRdb's version includes in-frame clones alone and lacks a portion of them. The sample totals tens of thousands of clones. The sequencing sample was made of PBMCs. These receptors all stem from a middle-aged woman in good health and CMV-seronegative.

The rearrangement uses TRBV6-5 and TRBJ2-3, with D possibly matching TRBD1 (6 bases). The germline gives CDR1 MNHEY, CDR2 SVGAGI. The length of the CDR3 is 16 residues. V shed 0 bases and J shed 5 bases, with 15 bases lying between them. The CDR3 here is CASSYSDSLGEDTQYF. CDR3 DNA: TGTGCCAGCAGTTACTCGGACAGCCTTGGGGAAGATACGCAGTATTTT.

The chain joins TRBV28 to TRBJ2-7; D remains ambiguous. With 3 bases removed from V and 2 bases from J, the gap between germline ends came to 8 bases. There are 13 residues in the CDR3. Germline-derived CDR1 and CDR2 are MDHEN and SYDVKM. Here the CDR3 reads CASSFYGPYEQYF. The DNA of the CDR3 is TGTGCCAGCAGTTTTTACGGTCCCTACGAGCAGTACTTC.

The gene calls are TRBV28 and TRBJ1-2, with no clear D. This CDR3 contains 13 residues. V lost 4 bases, J lost 4 bases, and 10 bases lay in between. Germline V gives CDR1 MDHEN, CDR2 SYDVKM. The CDR3 sequence: CASSSGSVYGYTF. The CDR3 nucleotides read TGTGCCAGCAGTTCGGGTTCTGTCTATGGCTACACCTTC.

V usage is TRBV5-4 and J usage is TRBJ2-3; TRBD2 agrees at 8 bases. The CDR3 contains 17 residues. CDR1 is SGHNT and CDR2 is YYREEE in the germline V gene (reference sequence). J lost 3 bases, V lost 3 bases, and 12 bases had no gene match. CDR3 amino acids: CASSSKFSGVGTDTQYF. CDR3 bases: TGTGCCAGCAGCTCCAAATTTAGCGGGGTGGGGACAGATACGCAGTATTTT. Supplemented by reference TRBV5-4 and TRBJ2-3, the full variable domain reads ETGVTQSPTHLIKTRGQQVTLRCSSQSGHNTVSWYQQALGQGPQFIFQYYREEENGRGNFPPRFSGLQFPNYSSELNVNALELDDSALYLCASSSKFSGVGTDTQYFGPGTRLTVL.

The chain is built from TRBV4-3 and TRBJ2-7, with a possible D match to TRBD1 (6 bases). V lost 2 bases and J lost 4, with 9 bases in between. Per germline, CDR1 LGHNA and CDR2 YSLEER. The CDR3 sequence is 13 residues long. The DNA for the CDR3 is TGCGCCAGCAGCCAAAAACAGGGTTACGAGCAGTACTTC. Residues: CASSQKQGYEQYF.

CDR3 DNA: TGTGCCTGGAGTACCTCCGAGGTTGGGCTGTTTTTT. The encoded protein is CAWSTSEVGLFF. This rearrangement joins TRBV30 to TRBJ1-4; the D is unclear. In germline, CDR1 is GTSNPN, CDR2 SVGIG (reference sequence). There are 12 residues in the CDR3. V lost 2 bases, J lost 14 bases, and 15 bases lay in between. The full variable domain, in which reference TRBV30 and TRBJ1-4 provide the parts outside the CDR3, is SQTIHQWPATLVQPVGSPLSLECTVEGTSNPNLYWYRQAAGRGLQLLFYSVGIGQISSEVPQNLSASRPQDRQFILSSKKLLLSDSGFYLCAWSTSEVGLFFGSGTQLSVL.

The V and J genes are TRBV5-8 and TRBJ1-1, with a tentative D call TRBD1 (6 bases). This CDR3 is 13 amino acids long. From germline, CDR1 is SGHTS and CDR2 YDEGEE. The V and J ends lost 4 bases and 5 bases respectively, with 12 bases between them. CDR3 DNA: TGTGCCAGCAGCAACCGACAGGCTACTGAAGCTTTCTTT. It specifies CASSNRQATEAFF.

This CDR3 reads CSVGDREETQYF. In DNA, the CDR3 is TGCAGCGTTGGTGACAGGGAAGAGACCCAGTACTTC. The J gene is TRBJ2-5, the V gene TRBV29-1, with 7 bases that match TRBD1. Germline CDR1 reads SQVTM; CDR2 reads ANQGSEA. The CDR3 spans 12 residues. The V segment lost 4 bases and the J segment 3 bases; nucleotides outside the gene matches: 2.

The chain couples TRBV2 to TRBJ2-2; D is unclear. Trimming took 2 bases from V and 8 from J, leaving 3 bases between them. The CDR3 totals 11 residues. Germline CDR1 is SNHLY and CDR2 is FYNNEI. The DNA of the CDR3 is TGTGCCAGCAGTGAACAAGGGGAGCTGTTTTTT. It codes for CASSEQGELFF.

This chain connects TRBV4-2 to TRBJ2-3, with D unresolved. Deletions cut 0 bases from V and 5 bases from J, with 9 bases between. Germline V gene sequence: CDR1 LGHNA, CDR2 YNFKEQ. The CDR3 spans 14 residues. The CDR3 sequence is CASSQEAEEDTQYF. CDR3 DNA: TGTGCCAGCAGCCAAGAAGCCGAGGAAGATACGCAGTATTTT.

The chain couples TRBV30 to TRBJ2-3; TRBD2 might be the D (7 bases). The CDR3 sequence is 13 residues long. V gave up 0 bases and J gave up 5 bases, with 9 bases separating them. Germline loops: CDR1 GTSNPN, CDR2 SVGIG (reference sequence). CDR3 bases: TGTGCCTGGAGTGTAAGGGGGGGAGATACGCAGTATTTT. It is translated as CAWSVRGGDTQYF.

The V gene is TRBV5-1, the J gene TRBJ1-6; unclear D gene. V was cut by 5 bases and J by 0 bases, with 15 bases left in between. CDR3 size: 17 residues. The germline CDR1 and CDR2 sequences are SGHRS and YFSETQ. The CDR3 DNA follows: TGCGCCAGCAGTCTCGCGACCGGGAGCTCCTATAATTCACCCCTCCACTTT. Protein product: CASSLATGSSYNSPLHF.

The CDR3: CASTTTVNTGELFF. DNA of the CDR3: TGTGCCAGCACGACGACAGTGAACACCGGGGAGCTGTTTTTT. The V gene is TRBV19, the J gene TRBJ2-2; possibly TRBD1 for D (5 bases). CDR3 length equals 14 residues. Germline V gene sequence: CDR1 LNHDA, CDR2 SQIVND (reference sequence). V lost 9 bases, J lost 1 base, and 12 bases lay in between.

The chain employs TRBV5-1 and TRBJ2-3; 9 nucleotides match TRBD2. This CDR3 is 16 amino acids long. The germline CDR1 and CDR2 sequences are SGHRS and YFSETQ. The V and J ends lost 0 bases and 4 bases, in that order; junction bases with no gene match: 6. CDR3 sequence: CASSLAGTSIPDTQYF. The CDR3 bases are TGCGCCAGCAGCTTGGCCGGGACTAGCATTCCAGATACGCAGTATTTT.

This chain links TRBV20-1 with TRBJ1-1; D ambiguous. The CDR3 has 10 residues. Deletions cut 2 bases from V and 8 bases from J, with 6 bases between. The germline gives CDR1 DFQATT, CDR2 SNEGSKA (reference sequence). Here the CDR3 reads CSARNREAFF. CDR3 sequence (DNA): TGCAGTGCTAGAAATCGGGAAGCTTTCTTT.

The J gene is TRBJ2-5, the V gene TRBV5-4; TRBD2 matches 12 bases. With V trimmed by 2 bases and J by 1 base, 3 bases remained unmatched. The CDR3 is 16 residues long. CDR1 is SGHNT and CDR2 is YYREEE in the germline V gene (reference sequence). CDR3 DNA sequence: TGTGCCAGCAGCTTAGGACTAGCGGGATTCCAAGAGACCCAGTACTTC. Translation gives CASSLGLAGFQETQYF. The full variable domain, in which reference TRBV5-4 and TRBJ2-5 provide the parts outside the CDR3, is ETGVTQSPTHLIKTRGQQVTLRCSSQSGHNTVSWYQQALGQGPQFIFQYYREEENGRGNFPPRFSGLQFPNYSSELNVNALELDDSALYLCASSLGLAGFQETQYFGPGTRLLVL.

The chain employs TRBV12-5 and TRBJ1-2; D is possibly TRBD1 (5 bases). The germline V and J ends were trimmed by 2 bases and 4 bases, with 11 bases remaining between them. Per the germline V gene, CDR1 is LGHNT and CDR2 is FRNRAP. The CDR3 totals 14 residues. CDR3 nucleotide sequence: TGTGCTAGTGGTTTGTCCGGGACTTCCTATGGCTACACCTTC. It is translated as CASGLSGTSYGYTF.